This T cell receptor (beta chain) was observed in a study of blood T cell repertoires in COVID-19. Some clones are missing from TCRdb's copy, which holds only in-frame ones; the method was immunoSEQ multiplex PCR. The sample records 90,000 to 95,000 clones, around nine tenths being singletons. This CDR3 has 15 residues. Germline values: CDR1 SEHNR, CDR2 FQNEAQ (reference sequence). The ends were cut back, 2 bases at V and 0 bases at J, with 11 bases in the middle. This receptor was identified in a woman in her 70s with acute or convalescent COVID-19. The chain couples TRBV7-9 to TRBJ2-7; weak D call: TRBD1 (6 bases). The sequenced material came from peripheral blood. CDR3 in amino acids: CASSLRQGSSYEQYF. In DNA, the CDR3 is TGTGCCAGCAGCTTAAGGCAGGGGAGCTCCTACGAGCAGTACTTC.